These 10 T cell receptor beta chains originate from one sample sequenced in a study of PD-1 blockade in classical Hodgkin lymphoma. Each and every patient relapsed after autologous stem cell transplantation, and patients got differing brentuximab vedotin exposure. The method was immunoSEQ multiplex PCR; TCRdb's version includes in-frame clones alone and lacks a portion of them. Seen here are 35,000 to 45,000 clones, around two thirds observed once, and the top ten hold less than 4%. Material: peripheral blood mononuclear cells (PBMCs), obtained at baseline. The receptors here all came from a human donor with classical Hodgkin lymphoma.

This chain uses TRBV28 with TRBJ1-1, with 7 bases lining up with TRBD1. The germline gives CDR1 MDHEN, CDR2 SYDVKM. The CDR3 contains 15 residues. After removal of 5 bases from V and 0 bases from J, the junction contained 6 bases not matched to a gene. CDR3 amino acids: CASSPAGTVNTEAFF. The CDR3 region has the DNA TGTGCCAGCAGTCCAGCCGGGACAGTGAACACTGAAGCTTTCTTT.

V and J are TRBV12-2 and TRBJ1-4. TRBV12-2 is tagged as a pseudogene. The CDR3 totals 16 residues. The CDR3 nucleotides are TGTGCAAGTCCCCCACAACTACGGGGGGCGTATGAAAAACTGTTTTTT. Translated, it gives CASPPQLRGAYEKLFF.

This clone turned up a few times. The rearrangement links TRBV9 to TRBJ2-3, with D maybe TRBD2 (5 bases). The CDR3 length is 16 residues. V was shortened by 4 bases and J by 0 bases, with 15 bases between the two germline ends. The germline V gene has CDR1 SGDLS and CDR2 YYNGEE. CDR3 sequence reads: CASSLAPGISTDTQYF. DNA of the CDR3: TGTGCCAGCAGCCTCGCCCCGGGGATAAGCACAGATACGCAGTATTTT.

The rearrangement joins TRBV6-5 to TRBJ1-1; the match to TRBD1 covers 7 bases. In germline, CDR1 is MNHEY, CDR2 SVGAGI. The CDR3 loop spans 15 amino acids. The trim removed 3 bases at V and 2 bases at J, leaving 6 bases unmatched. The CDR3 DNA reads TGTGCCAGCAGTTATTTGGCAGGGGGAAACACTGAAGCTTTCTTT. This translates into CASSYLAGGNTEAFF.

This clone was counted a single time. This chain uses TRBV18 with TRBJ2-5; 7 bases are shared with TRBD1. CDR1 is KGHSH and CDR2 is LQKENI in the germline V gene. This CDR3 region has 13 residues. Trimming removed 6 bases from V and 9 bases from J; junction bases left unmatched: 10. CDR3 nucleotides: TGTGCCAGCTCTCGGGGACAGCCATGGGCCCAGTACTTC. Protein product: CASSRGQPWAQYF. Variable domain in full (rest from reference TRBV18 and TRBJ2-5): NAGVMQNPRHLVRRRGQEARLRCSPMKGHSHVYWYRQLPEEGLKFMVYLQKENIIDESGMPKERFSAEFPKEGPSILRIQQVVRGDSAAYFCASSRGQPWAQYFGPGTRLLVL.

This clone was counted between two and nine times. CDR3 bases: TGTGCCAGCAGCGAGGGACAATACGAGCAGTACTTC. This codes for CASSEGQYEQYF. V is TRBV5-6 and J is TRBJ2-7; D might be TRBD1 (6 bases). Trimming cost V 4 bases and J 4 bases, with 9 bases left between them. CDR1 is SGHDT, CDR2 YYEEEE, per germline. This CDR3 spans 12 amino acids.

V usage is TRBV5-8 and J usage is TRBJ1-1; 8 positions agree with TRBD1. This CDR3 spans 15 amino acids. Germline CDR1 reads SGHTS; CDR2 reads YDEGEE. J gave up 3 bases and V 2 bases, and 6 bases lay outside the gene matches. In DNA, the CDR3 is TGTGCCAGCAGCTTAGGACAGGGACGGGACACTGAAGCTTTCTTT. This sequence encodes CASSLGQGRDTEAFF.

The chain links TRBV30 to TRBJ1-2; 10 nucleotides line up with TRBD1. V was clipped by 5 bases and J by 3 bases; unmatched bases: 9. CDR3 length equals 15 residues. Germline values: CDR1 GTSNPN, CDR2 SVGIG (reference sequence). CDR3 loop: CAWESRDRGYYGYTF. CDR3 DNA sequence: TGTGCCTGGGAGTCCCGGGACAGGGGATACTATGGCTACACCTTC.

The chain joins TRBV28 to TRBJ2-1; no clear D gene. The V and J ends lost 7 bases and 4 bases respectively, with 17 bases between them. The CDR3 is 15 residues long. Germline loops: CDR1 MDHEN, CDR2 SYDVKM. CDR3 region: CASNPFGKGYNEQFF. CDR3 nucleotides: TGTGCCAGCAACCCCTTTGGGAAGGGTTACAATGAGCAGTTCTTC.

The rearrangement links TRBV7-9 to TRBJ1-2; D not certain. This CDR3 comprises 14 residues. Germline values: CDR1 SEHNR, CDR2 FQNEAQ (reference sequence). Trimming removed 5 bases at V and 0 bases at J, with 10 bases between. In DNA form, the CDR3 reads TGTGCCAGCAGCCCCACCAGTGCTAACTATGGCTACACCTTC. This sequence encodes CASSPTSANYGYTF.